The entry below gives a single TCR beta chain sequence along with its context. The germline gives CDR1 MRHNA, CDR2 SNTAGT. The ends were cut back, 0 bases at V and 3 bases at J, with 15 bases in the middle. The CDR3 extends over 17 amino acids. The source of the sample is a study of response to subunit inactivated influenza vaccine. MiXCR was run by TCRdb on the RT-PCR reads, yielding one entry per CDR3 protein. The sample lists about 480,000 distinct CDR3 sequences; about 10% were seen once. The material sequenced was PBMCs from blood, taken about 6 weeks after vaccination. V is TRBV6-4 and J is TRBJ1-5; perhaps TRBD1 as D (5 bases). This clonotype originated in a man aged 45-65 years who received an inactivated influenza vaccine. In DNA, the CDR3 is TGTGCCAGCAGTGACTCCTTGGGCAGGGAGTACAATCAGCCCCAGCATTTT. Its translation: CASSDSLGREYNQPQHF.